This T cell receptor (beta chain) appears in the sequencing data of a study of HIV-infected patients and healthy controls. Overall study: About two thirds of the sixteen became undetectable by the second bleed, and all after another year of therapy.

This clonotype has a count of ten or more. Its antigen is as yet unknown. Roughly three months, about 14 weeks, into antiretroviral therapy, follow-up blood was collected. Whole blood was used without fractionation, so all unsorted peripheral T cells were included. People with immunomodulatory therapy, recent vaccination or treatment interruptions were not enrolled. Alpha and beta constant-region primers primed reverse transcription of around 0.5 ug RNA. Alpha and beta chain libraries were made separately by chain-specific third strand synthesis with multiplexing indices. The SP2 site served as the priming point for second strand synthesis. TCRdb reanalysed the 5' RACE reads using MiXCR and keeps one entry per CDR3 protein. The sample yields around 6,600 distinct CDR3 sequences, over 7% seen once. Study-wide findings and caveats: Study cohorts differed slightly in age and sex, but this did not explain diversity differences.

The V and J ends lost 7 bases and 6 bases respectively, with 20 bases between them. This CDR3 has 15 residues. The chain combines TRBV12-3 or TRBV12-4 with TRBJ2-3, with a tentative D call TRBD2 (6 bases). This specimen consisted of blood, obtained during antiretroviral therapy. This clonotype was obtained from an adult with HIV infection. CDR3 DNA: TGTGCCAGCACCATTGGGGCTAGCGAGAAGGATACGCAGTATTTT. The encoded protein is CASTIGASEKDTQYF.